This T cell receptor (beta chain) was obtained from a study of T cells in Graves' hyperthyroidism and ophthalmopathy. TCR beta CDR3 sequences were amplified from RNA transcripts. TCR CDR3 regions were first amplified by RT-PCR with HTBI primers. MiXCR, run by TCRdb on the multiplex PCR reads, gives a single entry per CDR3 protein. In the table there are hundreds of thousands of distinct CDR3 sequences, 14% to 15% of which are singletons. CDR3 length equals 13 residues. The germline gives CDR1 SGHRS, CDR2 YFSETQ. The V and J ends lost 2 bases and 12 bases respectively, with 18 bases between them. This clonotype was detected ten times or more.

V and J are TRBV5-1 and TRBJ2-7, with D possibly TRBD2 on 5 matching bases. The clonotype comes from a man aged 18 to 30 with Graves' ophthalmopathy. Source material: blood. CDR3 sequence (DNA): TGCGCCAGCAGCTTTTCTGGGGAGTTCGAGGTGTACTTC. Residues: CASSFSGEFEVYF.